A single sample is the source of the 29 T cell receptor beta chains below, sequenced in a study of read filtering for tumor transcriptome and immune sequencing. From approximately 430 ng of RNA, a library with molecular barcoded alpha/delta and beta/gamma adaptors was made. TCRdb re-called the reads with MiXCR, one entry per CDR3 protein. The sample holds some 130,000 distinct CDR3 sequences, about 12% seen once. The specimen sequenced was a population of CD138-negative cells sorted from bone marrow. All receptors derive from a donor over 35 with multiple myeloma.

This chain joins TRBV30 and TRBJ2-3; 12 bases are a match to TRBD2. CDR3 size: 14 residues. CDR1 and CDR2 from the germline V gene are GTSNPN and SVGIG (reference sequence). The trim removed 1 base at V and 4 bases at J, leaving 0 bases unmatched. CDR3 amino acids: CAWSGLAGADTQYF. The CDR3 region has the DNA TGTGCCTGGAGTGGACTAGCGGGAGCAGATACGCAGTATTTT.

This clonotype was seen ten or more times. The J gene is TRBJ2-1, the V gene TRBV23-1; 8 positions match TRBD2. TRBV23-1 is marked as an open reading frame, function uncertain. J lost 16 bases, V lost 2 bases, and 7 bases had no gene match. The CDR3 has 12 amino acids. Here the CDR3 reads CASSQLGGRRFF. The CDR3 nucleotides read TGCGCCAGCAGTCAACTGGGCGGGAGGAGATTCTTC.

J is TRBJ2-1 and V is TRBV20-1; 7 bases map to TRBD1. V trimming: 0 bases; J trimming: 7 bases; junction bases outside the gene matches: 15. The V gene's germline CDR1 is DFQATT and CDR2 SNEGSKA (reference sequence). The CDR3 contains 17 residues. As DNA, the CDR3 is TGCAGTGCTAGAGATTTGAAGGGGGCTAAAATTCAAAATGAGCAGTTCTTC. This codes for CSARDLKGAKIQNEQFF.

In its sample, this clonotype was seen many times. In DNA, the CDR3 is TGCAGTGCACATATGCCTAGCGGGAGTAACTACAATGAGCAGTTCTTC. Translating gives CSAHMPSGSNYNEQFF. The chain links TRBV20-1 to TRBJ2-1; TRBD2 aligns across 10 bases. V shed 6 bases, J shed 3 bases, and the junction held 11 bases outside the gene matches. Germline V gene data show CDR1 as DFQATT and CDR2 as SNEGSKA (reference sequence). This CDR3 is built from 16 residues.

This clonotype was seen repeatedly, ten times or more. This chain connects TRBV19 to TRBJ1-2; perhaps TRBD1 as D (5 bases). This CDR3 has 14 residues. Germline loops: CDR1 LNHDA, CDR2 SQIVND (reference sequence). V lost 6 bases to trimming and J lost 8 bases, with 19 bases between them. CDR3 nucleotide sequence: TGTGCCAGTAGCATTTCCCGGGGCCTAGGCGGCTACACCTTC. It yields the protein CASSISRGLGGYTF.

This clonotype was counted at least ten times. The V call is TRBV5-3, the J call TRBJ1-6, with a tentative D call TRBD1 (6 bases). TRBV5-3 is filed as an ORF, its function uncertain. This CDR3 is 16 amino acids long. Trimming stripped 0 bases from V and 8 bases from J, with 15 bases between. CDR3 coding DNA: TGTGCCAGAAGCTTGGACAGGGCAGGGTCCCATTCACCCCTCCACTTT. This gives the protein CARSLDRAGSHSPLHF.

With regard to this clonotype: A clone one base away is much larger, so this may be a read error. The chain is built from TRBV7-9 and TRBJ2-3; unclear D gene. The length of the CDR3 is 16 residues. Germline V gene lookup returns CDR1 SEHNR and CDR2 FQNEAQ (reference sequence). The CDR3 is CASSLLVGRSPETQYF. As DNA, the CDR3 is TGTGCCAGCAGCTTATTGGTTGGCAGAAGTCCAGAAACGCAGTATTTT.

This clonotype has ten or more counts. This chain joins TRBV30 and TRBJ1-2, with D possibly matching TRBD1 (6 bases). This CDR3 region has 16 residues. Germline lookup yields CDR1 GTSNPN and CDR2 SVGIG (reference sequence). The V end was cut by 3 bases, the J end by 0 bases, with 17 bases between. CDR3 sequence reads: CAWSTLHAGANYGYTF. The CDR3 DNA reads as TGTGCCTGGAGCACCCTCCATGCAGGGGCTAACTATGGCTACACCTTC.

The sample holds many counts of this clonotype. The chain joins TRBV29-1 to TRBJ1-1; D gene unclear. The CDR3 spans 12 residues. With 7 bases removed from V and 0 bases from J, the gap between germline ends came to 9 bases. Germline-derived CDR1 and CDR2 are SQVTM and ANQGSEA. The CDR3 DNA reads as TGCAGCGCACAGAGATTGAACACTGAAGCTTTCTTT. Its translation is CSAQRLNTEAFF.

The table lists this clonotype with many counts. The chain couples TRBV20-1 to TRBJ1-5; 9 nucleotides line up with TRBD1. Germline-derived CDR1 and CDR2 are DFQATT and SNEGSKA (reference sequence). The CDR3 runs to 18 residues. Unmatched junction bases numbered 9, after V lost 0 bases and J lost 0 bases. CDR3: CSARDLGTGQYSNQPQHF. The CDR3 bases are TGCAGTGCTAGAGATCTTGGGACAGGGCAATATAGCAATCAGCCCCAGCATTTT.

This clonotype has at least ten counts. V is TRBV7-9 and J is TRBJ1-1; 9 nucleotides match TRBD1. This CDR3 has 14 amino acids. The junction had 8 bases not matched to a gene; V was cut back by 4 bases and J by 8 bases. CDR1 SEHNR and CDR2 FQNEAQ come from the germline V gene (reference sequence). CDR3 residues: CASSSPGTGREAFF. DNA of the CDR3: TGTGCCAGCAGCTCCCCCGGGACAGGGAGGGAAGCTTTCTTT.

V is TRBV6-1 and J is TRBJ2-5; 14 nucleotides align to TRBD2. The germline gives CDR1 MNHNS, CDR2 SASEGT. CDR3 length: 16 amino acids. Trimming removed 3 bases from V and 5 bases from J; junction bases left unmatched: 5. Here the CDR3 DNA reads TGTGCCAGCAGTGAGGGGACTAGCGGGAGAAGGGAGACCCAGTACTTC. Protein sequence: CASSEGTSGRRETQYF.

This clonotype appeared a few times. The chain combines TRBV11-2 with TRBJ2-2; unclear D gene. Germline CDR1 SGHAT, CDR2 FQNNGV. This CDR3 comprises 13 residues. The V end was cut by 5 bases, the J end by 5 bases, with 9 bases between. CDR3 sequence (DNA): TGTGCCAGCAGCACCCTGGGGACCGGGGAGCTGTTTTTT. Translated: CASSTLGTGELFF.

In regard to this clonotype: The junction differs from germline at one of its ends, possibly a read error. This CDR3 reads CARSQAAGNEQFF. CDR3 bases: TGTGCCCGCAGTCAAGCGGCAGGCAATGAGCAGTTCTTC. The chain has TRBV27 and TRBJ2-1; tentatively, D is TRBD2 (5 bases). This CDR3 spans 13 amino acids. CDR1 MNHEY and CDR2 SMNVEV come from the germline V gene (reference sequence).

This clonotype was recorded many times. This rearrangement joins TRBV5-4 to TRBJ2-1; 11 nucleotides agree with TRBD2. The ends lost 1 base at V and 8 bases at J; junction bases unmatched: 8. The CDR3 extends over 16 amino acids. Germline values: CDR1 SGHNT, CDR2 YYREEE (reference sequence). CDR3 in DNA: TGTGCCAGCAGCTTGCGTCGCCTAGCGGGAGGCGATGAGCAGTTCTTC. This gives the protein CASSLRRLAGGDEQFF.

The sample holds many counts of this clonotype. This chain uses TRBV13 with TRBJ1-1; 9 positions match TRBD1. V gave up 5 bases and J gave up 5 bases; unmatched junction bases: 12. CDR3 size: 16 residues. Germline V gene lookup returns CDR1 PRHDT and CDR2 FYEKMQ (reference sequence). CDR3 coding DNA: TGTGCCAGCAGCCAATCCCCGGGACAGGGAAGGACTGAAGCTTTCTTT. Its protein product is CASSQSPGQGRTEAFF.

This clonotype showed up many times. The J gene is TRBJ1-1, the V gene TRBV9; 7 nucleotides align to TRBD1. V shed 0 bases and J 1 base; nucleotides not matched to a gene: 0. Germline V lookup: CDR1 SGDLS, CDR2 YYNGEE. The CDR3 extends over 14 amino acids. The CDR3 spells CASSVGQGNTEAFF. The DNA of the CDR3 is TGTGCCAGCAGCGTAGGACAGGGGAACACTGAAGCTTTCTTT.

This clonotype was counted at least ten times. The gene calls are TRBV19 and TRBJ2-2; 12 nucleotides match TRBD2. Germline CDR1 LNHDA, CDR2 SQIVND (reference sequence). This CDR3 contains 16 residues. Losses at the gene ends were 6 bases for V and 5 bases for J; bases not matched to a gene: 7. The CDR3 nucleotides are TGTGCCAGTAGGCCTTCCGGGACTAGCGGGACCGGGGAGCTGTTTTTT. Residues: CASRPSGTSGTGELFF. Based on the CDR3 plus reference TRBV19 and TRBJ2-2, the full variable domain is DGGITQSPKYLFRKEGQNVTLSCEQNLNHDAMYWYRQDPGQGLRLIYYSQIVNDFQKGDIAEGYSVSREKKESFPLTVTSAQKNPTAFYLCASRPSGTSGTGELFFGEGSRLTVL.

At least ten counts were recorded for this clonotype. The genes are TRBV10-3 and TRBJ2-7; 9 bases align to TRBD1. The CDR3 runs 15 residues. Germline V gene data show CDR1 as ENHRY and CDR2 as SYGVKD. J lost 0 bases, V lost 2 bases, and 2 bases had no gene match. The CDR3 bases are TGTGCCATCAGTGAGGGGACAGGGAGCTCCTACGAGCAGTACTTC. Protein: CAISEGTGSSYEQYF.

This clonotype has only a few counts. The V gene is TRBV5-6, the J gene TRBJ2-3; 13 nucleotides agree with TRBD2. Trimming took 0 bases from V and 5 from J; bases not matched to a gene: 9. CDR1 and CDR2 (germline): SGHDT, YYEEEE. The CDR3 covers 18 residues. The CDR3 reads CASSLDPGTSGKVDTQYF. In nucleotides, the CDR3 is TGTGCCAGCAGCTTGGACCCCGGGACTAGCGGGAAAGTAGATACGCAGTATTTT.

This clonotype was recorded many times. This sequence joins TRBV7-2 and TRBJ2-2, with TRBD2 as a possible D gene (5 bases). This CDR3 has 14 amino acids. The V end was cut by 8 bases, the J end by 4 bases, with 14 bases between. Germline lookup yields CDR1 SGHTA and CDR2 FQGNSA. CDR3 loop: CASRGSRGTGELFF. The CDR3 DNA reads as TGTGCCAGCCGAGGGAGTCGGGGCACCGGGGAGCTGTTTTTT.

This clonotype was counted a few times. A much larger clonotype is one base distant, so this may be a read error. The chain uses TRBV7-9 and TRBJ2-7; no clear D. The CDR3 sequence is 15 residues long. The germline gives CDR1 SEHNR, CDR2 FQNEAQ (reference sequence). The CDR3 protein is CASSSHPDWSYEQCF. The CDR3 bases are TGTGCCAGCAGCTCTCACCCGGATTGGTCCTACGAGCAGTGCTTC.

In the case of this clonotype: A read error may explain this, as a much larger clone is one base away. The rearrangement uses TRBV6-2 or TRBV6-3 and TRBJ2-4; D uncertain. The V end lost 5 bases, the J end lost 9 bases, and 29 bases lay between the germline ends. This CDR3 comprises 18 residues. The germline V gene has CDR1 MNHEY and CDR2 SVGEGT. As DNA, the CDR3 is TGTGCCAGCAGTCATCCCCGGGCGGACGGAATTCCCATCGGCATTCAGTACTTC. Its translation is CASSHPRADGIPIGIQYF.

This clonotype was seen repeatedly, ten times or more. Here the CDR3 reads CASSSAASSYNEQFF. The DNA for the CDR3 is TGTGCCAGCAGTTCGGCGGCCAGCTCCTACAATGAGCAGTTCTTC. This chain joins TRBV6-2 or TRBV6-3 and TRBJ2-1; no clear D. The CDR3 loop spans 15 amino acids. V lost 4 bases and J 0 bases, leaving 10 bases between the germline ends. CDR1 is MNHEY and CDR2 is SVGEGT in the germline V gene.

This clonotype was counted many times. The chain has TRBV20-1 and TRBJ2-3, with D uncertain. The CDR3 has 14 amino acids. V shed 3 bases and J shed 0 bases, with 10 bases lying between them. CDR1 is DFQATT, CDR2 SNEGSKA, per germline (reference sequence). CDR3: CSARDGISTDTQYF. The CDR3, as DNA: TGCAGTGCTAGGGACGGCATTAGCACAGATACGCAGTATTTT.

This clonotype was observed many times. The chain recombines TRBV7-6 with TRBJ2-1; 10 bases map to TRBD1. Germline V CDR1 and CDR2: SGHVS, FNYEAQ. CDR3 length: 14 residues. The J segment lost 8 bases and the V segment lost 1 base, leaving 2 bases of the junction unmatched. Written as DNA, the CDR3 is TGTGCCAGCAGCTTAGGGGACAGGGGTTATGAGCAGTTCTTC. Its protein product is CASSLGDRGYEQFF. Supplemented by reference TRBV7-6 and TRBJ2-1, the full variable domain reads GAGVSQSPRYKVTKRGQDVALRCDPISGHVSLYWYRQALGQGPEFLTYFNYEAQQDKSGLPNDRFSAERPEGSISTLTIQRTEQRDSAMYRCASSLGDRGYEQFFGPGTRLTVL.

This clonotype has a count of ten or more. The rearrangement uses TRBV12-3 or TRBV12-4 and TRBJ2-7, with D perhaps matching TRBD1 or TRBD2 (5 bases each). Trimming stripped 4 bases from V and 4 bases from J, with 14 bases between. The CDR3 is 14 amino acids. This CDR3 is CASSSKRGGYEQYF. The CDR3 coding sequence is TGTGCCAGCAGTTCCAAACGTGGGGGTTACGAGCAGTACTTC.

In regard to this clonotype: No conserved phenylalanine or tryptophan ends this CDR3, so it is likely a read error. Because the CDR3's place on the DNA is in doubt, the DNA is left out and the CDR3 is given as listed by TCRdb. This rearrangement joins TRBV5-1 to TRBJ2-1; the table assigns TRBD1, which was not confirmed against the DNA. The CDR3 length is 14 residues, termini included. Germline CDR1 is SGHRS and CDR2 is YFSETQ. CDR3 amino acids: CASSPRTGGNEQVS.

This clonotype showed up many times. The CDR3 here is CASSLEAGGHSYNEQFF. The CDR3 region has the DNA TGTGCCAGCAGCTTAGAAGCGGGAGGCCACTCCTACAATGAGCAGTTCTTC. This chain uses TRBV13 with TRBJ2-1; 9 nucleotides agree with TRBD2. From germline, CDR1 is PRHDT and CDR2 FYEKMQ (reference sequence). V shed 1 base and J 0 bases; nucleotides not matched to a gene: 4. The CDR3 length is 17 residues.